This entry lists 31 T cell receptor beta chains sequenced from one sample in a study of T cells in Graves' hyperthyroidism and ophthalmopathy. The CDR3 regions of TCR beta were amplified from RNA transcripts. When the TCR CDR3 underwent first-round RT-PCR, the HTBI primer set was used. TCRdb re-derived calls from the multiplex PCR reads in MiXCR, one entry per CDR3 protein. The table shows around 290,000 distinct CDR3 sequences, with 13% occurring only once. Sequenced material: blood. The receptor set was obtained from a woman younger than 45 with Graves' hyperthyroidism that later progressed to Graves' ophthalmopathy.

This clonotype was recorded many times. This chain links TRBV12-3 or TRBV12-4 with TRBJ2-7, with 8 bases aligning to TRBD1. The CDR3 sequence is 14 residues long. After removal of 6 bases from V and 0 bases from J, the junction contained 4 bases not matched to a gene. The CDR3 is CASSDRGSSYEQYF. The DNA for the CDR3 is TGTGCCAGCAGCGACAGGGGTTCCTCCTACGAGCAGTACTTC.

This clonotype was picked up many times. The chain uses TRBV7-9 and TRBJ2-3; 8 positions match TRBD2. V lost 5 bases and J lost 2; bases outside the gene matches: 6. The CDR3 sequence is 15 residues long. CDR1 SEHNR and CDR2 FQNEAQ come from the germline V gene (reference sequence). The DNA of the CDR3 is TGTGCCAGCAGCGCTAGCGGGCTCGACACAGATACGCAGTATTTT. Protein product: CASSASGLDTDTQYF.

The rearrangement joins TRBV5-4 to TRBJ1-2; 9 bases agree with TRBD1. The V gene's germline CDR1 is SGHNT and CDR2 YYREEE (reference sequence). The CDR3 sequence is 13 residues long. Germline trimming cut 5 bases from V and 8 bases from J; bases unmatched to any gene: 7. CDR3 coding DNA: TGTGCCAGCAGGGGGGACAGGGATCGCGGCTACACCTTC. Encoded protein: CASRGDRDRGYTF.

At least ten counts were recorded for this clonotype. The chain joins TRBV7-9 to TRBJ2-3, with 15 bases fitting TRBD2. CDR3 length equals 16 residues. In germline, CDR1 is SEHNR, CDR2 FQNEAQ (reference sequence). The ends lost 4 bases at V and 4 bases at J; junction bases unmatched: 3. CDR3 coding DNA: TGTGCCAGCAGCTCGGGACTAGCGGGAGGAGCAGATACGCAGTATTTT. Amino acids: CASSSGLAGGADTQYF.

To note about this clonotype: Since no conserved phenylalanine or tryptophan closes the CDR3, a read error is the likely cause. The chain is built from TRBV7-9 and TRBJ2-2; D unresolved. V dropped 1 base and J dropped 0 bases, with 6 bases sitting between them. The CDR3 sequence is 15 residues long. From germline, CDR1 is SEHNR and CDR2 FQNEAQ (reference sequence). The CDR3 DNA sequence: TGTGCCAGCAGCTTAGTGTATGCGAACACCGGGGAGCTGTTTTCT. This translates into CASSLVYANTGELFS.

Concerning this clonotype: A single base separates this from a much larger clone, so it may be a read error. The chain carries TRBV30 and TRBJ1-1; D may be TRBD1 (5 bases). Germline CDR1 reads GTSNPN; CDR2 reads SVGIG (reference sequence). CDR3 length: 13 amino acids. The CDR3 DNA sequence: TGTGCCTTGGCAGGGCAGTGGAGCACTGAAACTTTCTTT. It specifies CALAGQWSTETFF.

This clonotype has at least ten counts. V and J are TRBV7-2 and TRBJ2-7, with 7 positions matching TRBD1. This CDR3 contains 15 residues. Germline-derived CDR1 and CDR2 are SGHTA and FQGNSA. The V gene end was trimmed by 3 bases and the J gene end by 4 bases; junction bases not matched to a gene: 9. The CDR3 spells CASSLATGYSYEQYF. The CDR3 DNA reads as TGTGCCAGCAGCTTGGCGACAGGGTACTCGTACGAGCAGTACTTC. The complete variable domain, with remaining parts taken from reference TRBV7-2 and TRBJ2-7, reads GAGVSQSPSNKVTEKGKDVELRCDPISGHTALYWYRQSLGQGLEFLIYFQGNSAPDKSGLPSDRFSAERTGGSVSTLTIQRTQQEDSAVYLCASSLATGYSYEQYFGPGTRLTVT.

In DNA form, the CDR3 reads TGTGCCACCAGTGACACACTAGGGACAGCCTTAACTAGCGGAAAAGAGACCCAGTACTTC. It encodes CATSDTLGTALTSGKETQYF. This chain uses TRBV24-1 with TRBJ2-5, with D perhaps matching TRBD2 (8 bases). There are 20 residues in the CDR3. V gave up 4 bases and J gave up 3 bases, with 29 bases separating them. Germline V gene sequence: CDR1 KGHDR, CDR2 SFDVKD.

The rearrangement uses TRBV5-4 and TRBJ2-1, with D unresolved. The CDR3 runs to 14 residues. Germline V gives CDR1 SGHNT, CDR2 YYREEE (reference sequence). V gave up 1 base and J gave up 4 bases, with 9 bases separating them. CDR3 DNA sequence: TGTGCCAGCAGCTTGTCGCAGGATTACAATGAGCAGTTCTTC. Amino acids: CASSLSQDYNEQFF. The full variable domain, with the rest looked up from reference TRBV5-4 and TRBJ2-1, is ETGVTQSPTHLIKTRGQQVTLRCSSQSGHNTVSWYQQALGQGPQFIFQYYREEENGRGNFPPRFSGLQFPNYSSELNVNALELDDSALYLCASSLSQDYNEQFFGPGTRLTVL.

Points on this clonotype: A much more abundant neighbour one base away suggests this may be a read error. This chain joins TRBV7-9 and TRBJ2-1, with 11 bases matching TRBD2. This CDR3 is 18 amino acids long. Germline CDR1 and CDR2: SEHNR and FQNEAQ (reference sequence). The V and J ends lost 5 bases and 7 bases, in that order; junction bases with no gene match: 16. The CDR3 is CASSPLTSGTTRGNEQFF. In nucleotides, the CDR3 is TGTGCCAGCAGCCCCCTGACTAGCGGGACCACCCGGGGGAATGAGCAGTTCTTC.

V and J are TRBV11-1 and TRBJ2-1, with D possibly TRBD2 on 6 matching bases. Trimming removed 5 bases at V and 7 bases at J, with 21 bases between. Germline V gives CDR1 SGHAT, CDR2 FQDESV (reference sequence). The CDR3 is made up of 16 amino acids. The CDR3: CASSLFRAGLGNEQFF. DNA for the CDR3: TGTGCCAGCAGCCTCTTTCGAGCGGGCCTAGGGAATGAGCAGTTCTTC.

The J gene is TRBJ1-1, the V gene TRBV5-1, with D hard to call. The CDR3 sequence is 9 residues long. CDR1 and CDR2 (germline): SGHRS, YFSETQ. V lost 0 bases and J 9 bases, leaving 0 bases between the germline ends. CDR3: CASSLEAFF. CDR3 coding DNA: TGCGCCAGCAGCTTGGAAGCTTTCTTT.

This clonotype was observed many times. The chain has TRBV30 and TRBJ1-1; no clear D. This CDR3 comprises 11 residues. The V and J ends lost 3 bases and 5 bases respectively, with 7 bases between them. The germline V gene has CDR1 GTSNPN and CDR2 SVGIG (reference sequence). The CDR3 nucleotides are TGTGCCTGGAGCGGGGTGACTGAAGCTTTCTTT. Translated, it gives CAWSGVTEAFF.

The table lists this clonotype with many counts. The V gene is TRBV11-2, the J gene TRBJ2-2; 7 nucleotides agree with TRBD1. The V gene's germline CDR1 is SGHAT and CDR2 FQNNGV. The CDR3 sequence is 16 residues long. With V trimmed by 4 bases and J by 6 bases, 11 bases remained unmatched. The CDR3 DNA reads as TGTGCCAGCAGCTCAGTGACAGGGATTAATGCCGGGGAGCTGTTTTTT. Translating it yields CASSSVTGINAGELFF.

This clonotype appeared many times. The rearrangement joins TRBV28 to TRBJ1-2, with D possibly TRBD1 on 5 matching bases. V was trimmed by 6 bases and J by 8 bases, leaving 19 bases between them. The CDR3 contains 14 residues. CDR1 is MDHEN, CDR2 SYDVKM, per germline. This chain's CDR3 is CASSRPQDTGGYTF. DNA for the CDR3: TGTGCCAGCAGCCGTCCCCAGGACACAGGAGGCTACACCTTC.

This clonotype was recorded at least ten times. The chain recombines TRBV6-2 or TRBV6-3 with TRBJ2-3, with 7 nucleotides matching TRBD1. This CDR3 has 14 residues. V shed 6 bases and J 6 bases; nucleotides not matched to a gene: 9. The germline gives CDR1 MNHEY, CDR2 SVGEGT. The CDR3 region has the DNA TGTGCCAGCAGACCGGGACAGCTCGGCGATACGCAGTATTTT. Protein sequence: CASRPGQLGDTQYF.

V usage is TRBV27 and J usage is TRBJ1-2, with a weak D call TRBD1 (5 bases). Germline V lookup: CDR1 MNHEY, CDR2 SMNVEV (reference sequence). The CDR3 spans 13 residues. With 6 bases removed from V and 4 bases from J, the gap between germline ends came to 12 bases. CDR3 nucleotides: TGTGCCAGCAGCCCGGGACGGTTCTATGGCTACACCTTC. As protein: CASSPGRFYGYTF.

The chain employs TRBV3-1 and TRBJ1-6; 8 bases are shared with TRBD1. The CDR3 is 14 amino acids. V shed 4 bases, J shed 8 bases, and the junction held 4 bases outside the gene matches. From germline, CDR1 is LGHDT and CDR2 YNNKEL (reference sequence). The CDR3 nucleotides read TGTGCCAGCAGCCTCTCGGGACAGGATTCACCCCTCCACTTT. Its translation is CASSLSGQDSPLHF.

The chain joins TRBV4-1 to TRBJ2-2; D unclear. This CDR3 is built from 17 residues. Trimming stripped 2 bases from V and 4 bases from J, with 17 bases between. Germline loops: CDR1 MGHRA, CDR2 YSYEKL. The CDR3 loop reads CASSQFRTQKGTGELFF. DNA for the CDR3: TGCGCCAGCAGCCAATTCCGGACCCAAAAGGGCACCGGGGAGCTGTTTTTT.

In this sample, this clonotype turned up many times. This chain connects TRBV12-3 or TRBV12-4 to TRBJ2-1, with TRBD2 identical over 11 bases. J was trimmed by 3 bases and V by 6 bases; bases with no gene match: 4. The CDR3 consists of 15 residues. CDR3 in DNA: TGTGCCAGCAGCTCTAGCGGGAGGAACTACAATGAGCAGTTCTTC. Residues: CASSSSGRNYNEQFF.

This clonotype showed up many times. CDR3 in DNA: TGTGCCAGCAGTAGACAGAACATGAACACTGAAGCTTTCTTT. The encoded protein is CASSRQNMNTEAFF. This chain joins TRBV6-1 and TRBJ1-1; D perhaps matches TRBD1 (5 bases). Trimming took 5 bases from V and 0 from J, leaving 10 bases between them. The CDR3 runs to 14 residues. Germline CDR1 MNHNS, CDR2 SASEGT.

This clonotype was seen just once. This chain connects TRBV30 to TRBJ1-5; 12 positions agree with TRBD1. The CDR3 runs 14 residues. After removal of 3 bases from V and 9 bases from J, the junction contained 6 bases not matched to a gene. CDR1 is GTSNPN and CDR2 is SVGIG in the germline V gene (reference sequence). The CDR3 DNA reads as TGTGCCTGGAGATACGGGACAGGGGGCCCGCCCCAGCATTTT. Translated: CAWRYGTGGPPQHF.

There are many counts of this clonotype. This chain joins TRBV7-2 and TRBJ1-2; a weak D match, TRBD1 (5 bases). V was cut by 3 bases and J by 6 bases, with 23 bases left in between. CDR1 and CDR2 (germline): SGHTA, FQGNSA. The CDR3 extends over 17 amino acids. This chain's CDR3 is CASSFLQDTPTGDGYTF. The CDR3 DNA is TGTGCCAGCAGCTTCCTTCAGGACACGCCAACGGGGGATGGCTACACCTTC.

This clonotype has ten or more counts. The chain employs TRBV27 and TRBJ1-2; no reliable D call. This CDR3 spans 14 amino acids. From germline, CDR1 is MNHEY and CDR2 SMNVEV (reference sequence). V lost 5 bases, J lost 0 bases, and 10 bases lay in between. The CDR3 loop reads CASSLQRANYGYTF. The CDR3 coding sequence is TGTGCCAGCAGTCTCCAGAGGGCTAACTATGGCTACACCTTC.

This rearrangement joins TRBV19 to TRBJ2-3; 11 nucleotides line up with TRBD1. The CDR3 has 16 residues. The trim removed 0 bases at V and 5 bases at J, leaving 4 bases unmatched. Germline loops: CDR1 LNHDA, CDR2 SQIVND (reference sequence). CDR3 sequence reads: CASSIDPDRGQDTQYF. The CDR3 coding sequence is TGTGCCAGTAGTATAGATCCGGACAGGGGGCAAGATACGCAGTATTTT.

This clonotype came up many times. The chain carries TRBV28 and TRBJ1-5; D might be TRBD1 (5 bases). V gave up 3 bases and J gave up 3 bases, with 15 bases separating them. CDR3 size: 16 residues. Germline V lookup: CDR1 MDHEN, CDR2 SYDVKM. The CDR3: CASSFMPGWANQPQHF. CDR3 DNA sequence: TGTGCCAGCAGTTTTATGCCAGGGTGGGCCAATCAGCCCCAGCATTTT. The full variable domain, rest sourced from reference TRBV28 and TRBJ1-5, is DVKVTQSSRYLVKRTGEKVFLECVQDMDHENMFWYRQDPGLGLRLIYFSYDVKMKEKGDIPEGYSVSREKKERFSLILESASTNQTSMYLCASSFMPGWANQPQHFGDGTRLSIL.

The chain recombines TRBV28 with TRBJ2-3; 13 bases agree with TRBD2. There are 15 residues in the CDR3. Looked up from germline, CDR1 is MDHEN and CDR2 is SYDVKM. Trimming cost V 6 bases and J 4 bases; bases outside gene matches: 4. This chain's CDR3 is CASSLLAGGADTQYF. CDR3 in DNA: TGTGCCAGCAGCTTACTAGCGGGAGGGGCAGATACGCAGTATTTT.

This clonotype has just a few counts. J is TRBJ2-5 and V is TRBV5-4, with D perhaps TRBD1 (6 bases). The CDR3 is made up of 16 amino acids. The germline gives CDR1 SGHNT, CDR2 YYREEE (reference sequence). V dropped 4 bases and J dropped 1 base, with 17 bases sitting between them. The CDR3 DNA reads as TGTGCCAGCAGCACCCAAGGACTCAGGGGCCAAGAGACCCAGTACTTC. It codes for CASSTQGLRGQETQYF.

This clonotype was picked up many times. The chain employs TRBV5-1 and TRBJ2-1; D is possibly TRBD2 (5 bases). This CDR3 is 14 amino acids long. The ends were cut back, 0 bases at V and 5 bases at J, with 9 bases in the middle. Germline assignment: CDR1 SGHRS and CDR2 YFSETQ. CDR3 amino acids: CASSLAPGNNEQFF. The CDR3 coding sequence is TGCGCCAGCAGCTTGGCCCCGGGAAACAATGAGCAGTTCTTC.

In its sample, this clonotype was seen a few times. The rearrangement joins TRBV25-1 to TRBJ2-3, with 8 bases matching TRBD2. CDR1 is MGHDK, CDR2 SYGVNS, per germline. The V and J ends lost 2 bases and 0 bases, in that order; junction bases with no gene match: 4. This CDR3 comprises 16 residues. The DNA for the CDR3 is TGTGCCAGCAGTGAAGCTCTAGCGGGCAGCACAGATACGCAGTATTTT. Its protein is CASSEALAGSTDTQYF.

This clonotype was observed at least ten times. CDR3 in DNA: TGTGCCACGGGCGGAATGAACTCACCCCTCCACTTT. Its protein is CATGGMNSPLHF. The chain is built from TRBV10-3 and TRBJ1-6; D not resolved. CDR1 is ENHRY, CDR2 SYGVKD, per germline. This CDR3 has 12 residues. Deletions cut 10 bases from V and 10 bases from J, with 14 bases between.